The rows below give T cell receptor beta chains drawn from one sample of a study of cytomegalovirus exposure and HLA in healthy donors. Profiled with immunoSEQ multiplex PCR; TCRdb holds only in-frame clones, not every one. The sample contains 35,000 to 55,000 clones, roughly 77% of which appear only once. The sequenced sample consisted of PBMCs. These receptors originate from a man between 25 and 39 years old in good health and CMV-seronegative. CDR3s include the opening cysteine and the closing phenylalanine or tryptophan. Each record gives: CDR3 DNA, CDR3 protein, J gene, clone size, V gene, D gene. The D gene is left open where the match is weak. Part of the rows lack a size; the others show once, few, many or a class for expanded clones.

CDR3 DNA: TGTGCCAGCAGTCCTTATACTAGCGGGAGTTCCTACGAGCAGTACTTC; CDR3 protein: CASSPYTSGSSYEQYF; J gene: TRBJ2-7; clone size: NA; V gene: TRBV27; D gene: TRBD2
CDR3 DNA: TGTGCCAGCCGCGGGAAAAGCGGGAGCGATACGCAGTATTTT; CDR3 protein: CASRGKSGSDTQYF; J gene: TRBJ2-3; clone size: few; V gene: TRBV19; D gene: TRBD2
CDR3 DNA: TGTGCCAGCAGCTTAAGGGGACTAGCGGGAGTCGAGCAGTACTTC; CDR3 protein: CASSLRGLAGVEQYF; J gene: TRBJ2-7; clone size: NA; V gene: TRBV7-9; D gene: TRBD2
CDR3 DNA: TGTGCCAGCAGTTGGGCCAGGGACTACAATGAGCAGTTCTTC; CDR3 protein: CASSWARDYNEQFF; J gene: TRBJ2-1; clone size: NA; V gene: TRBV28; D gene: NA
CDR3 DNA: TGTGCCAGCGCCCCAGACTTAGCGGGAGGGTACGAGCAGTACTTC; CDR3 protein: CASAPDLAGGYEQYF; J gene: TRBJ2-7; clone size: NA; V gene: TRBV11-2; D gene: TRBD2
CDR3 DNA: TGTGCCAGCAGCTTGGGGGCAGGGGGTTTTGATACGCAGTATTTT; CDR3 protein: CASSLGAGGFDTQYF; J gene: TRBJ2-3; clone size: few; V gene: TRBV5-4; D gene: TRBD1
CDR3 DNA: TGTGCCAGCAGTGCTAGAGACCCAACCAATGAGCAGTTCTTC; CDR3 protein: CASSARDPTNEQFF; J gene: TRBJ2-1; clone size: once; V gene: TRBV2; D gene: NA
CDR3 DNA: TGTGCCAGCAGCTTAGGGTCCCAGGGGGCGCGAGAGCAGTACTTC; CDR3 protein: CASSLGSQGAREQYF; J gene: TRBJ2-7; clone size: NA; V gene: TRBV7-2; D gene: TRBD1
CDR3 DNA: TGTGCCAGCAGCTTACTGGGTGGGAGTGGCACAGATACGCAGTATTTT; CDR3 protein: CASSLLGGSGTDTQYF; J gene: TRBJ2-3; clone size: NA; V gene: TRBV7-9; D gene: NA
CDR3 DNA: TGTGCCAGCAGCCTCGAGCATAATTCACCCCTCCACTTT; CDR3 protein: CASSLEHNSPLHF; J gene: TRBJ1-6; clone size: NA; V gene: TRBV6-5; D gene: NA
CDR3 DNA: TGCGCCAGCAGCTTAACCTCGGAGAATGAGCAGTTCTTC; CDR3 protein: CASSLTSENEQFF; J gene: TRBJ2-1; clone size: NA; V gene: TRBV5-1; D gene: NA
CDR3 DNA: TGTGCCAGTAGTAGATACGGACTAGCCTACGAGCAGTACTTC; CDR3 protein: CASSRYGLAYEQYF; J gene: TRBJ2-7; clone size: NA; V gene: TRBV19; D gene: TRBD2
CDR3 DNA: TGTGCCAGCAGGGGTCGACAGGGGCGGAGCTCCTACGAGCAGTACTTC; CDR3 protein: CASRGRQGRSSYEQYF; J gene: TRBJ2-7; clone size: NA; V gene: TRBV6-6; D gene: TRBD1
CDR3 DNA: TGTGCCAGCAGCGTAGCCAGGGGAGGGAACACCATATATTTT; CDR3 protein: CASSVARGGNTIYF; J gene: TRBJ1-3; clone size: few; V gene: TRBV9; D gene: NA
CDR3 DNA: TGTGCCAGCAGCTTCGATGCTAGCGGGAGCATGGGTAAAAGAGGTGAGCAGTTCTTC; CDR3 protein: CASSFDASGSMGKRGEQFF; J gene: TRBJ2-1; clone size: NA; V gene: TRBV11-3; D gene: TRBD2
CDR3 DNA: TGTGCCAGCAAGGTGGGACAGGGGTTTGGCTACACCTTC; CDR3 protein: CASKVGQGFGYTF; J gene: TRBJ1-2; clone size: NA; V gene: TRBV6-1; D gene: TRBD1
CDR3 DNA: TGTGCCAGCAACGGACAGGGGTTAAGCTCCTACGAGCAGTACTTC; CDR3 protein: CASNGQGLSSYEQYF; J gene: TRBJ2-7; clone size: NA; V gene: TRBV2; D gene: TRBD1
CDR3 DNA: TGCGCCAGCAGCTTGGAAGTGACAGACAATGAGCAGTTCTTC; CDR3 protein: CASSLEVTDNEQFF; J gene: TRBJ2-1; clone size: once; V gene: TRBV5-1; D gene: NA
CDR3 DNA: TGTGCCAGCAGCTTGGGTCAGGGGTATGACCAGTACTTC; CDR3 protein: CASSLGQGYDQYF; J gene: TRBJ2-5; clone size: NA; V gene: TRBV5-5; D gene: NA
CDR3 DNA: TGCGCCAGCAGACAAGATAGCGGGAGAGTCACAGATACGCAGTATTTT; CDR3 protein: CASRQDSGRVTDTQYF; J gene: TRBJ2-3; clone size: few; V gene: TRBV5-1; D gene: TRBD2
CDR3 DNA: TGCAGCGTTGATGGTTACGGGAGCCCTTTTTTT; CDR3 protein: CSVDGYGSPFF; J gene: TRBJ2-3; clone size: NA; V gene: TRBV29-1; D gene: NA
CDR3 DNA: TGCAGCGCGCAGGGGAGTTCCAACATTCAGTACTTC; CDR3 protein: CSAQGSSNIQYF; J gene: TRBJ2-4; clone size: NA; V gene: TRBV29-1; D gene: NA
CDR3 DNA: TGTGCCAGCGCAAGGACAGGCTACGAGCAGTACTTC; CDR3 protein: CASARTGYEQYF; J gene: TRBJ2-7; clone size: NA; V gene: TRBV18; D gene: TRBD1
CDR3 DNA: TGTTCCAGCAGCTTAGCTCAGGGGGCGCTGATTAATGAAAAACTGTTTTTT; CDR3 protein: CSSSLAQGALINEKLFF; J gene: TRBJ1-4; clone size: NA; V gene: TRBV7-9; D gene: TRBD1
CDR3 DNA: TGTGCCAGCAGCCAAGAGGTGGGCAGGGGGCCCTACGAGCAGTACTTC; CDR3 protein: CASSQEVGRGPYEQYF; J gene: TRBJ2-7; clone size: NA; V gene: TRBV4-2; D gene: TRBD1
CDR3 DNA: TGTGCCAGCAGCTTCTCAACTAGCGAGGCCTTCGAGCAGTACTTC; CDR3 protein: CASSFSTSEAFEQYF; J gene: TRBJ2-7; clone size: NA; V gene: TRBV13; D gene: TRBD2
CDR3 DNA: TGCGCCAGCAGTGATACGAGCGGGAGCGGGGAGACCCAGTACTTC; CDR3 protein: CASSDTSGSGETQYF; J gene: TRBJ2-5; clone size: few; V gene: TRBV5-1; D gene: TRBD2
CDR3 DNA: TGCGCCAGCAGCTTGGGCCAGGGGTTCACTGAAGCTTTCTTT; CDR3 protein: CASSLGQGFTEAFF; J gene: TRBJ1-1; clone size: NA; V gene: TRBV5-1; D gene: NA
CDR3 DNA: TGTGCCAGCAGGCTGACAGGGGCCTACAATCAGCCCCAGCATTTT; CDR3 protein: CASRLTGAYNQPQHF; J gene: TRBJ1-5; clone size: few; V gene: TRBV27; D gene: TRBD1
CDR3 DNA: TGTGCCAGCAGTGAACTAGCGGGAGACACCGGGGAGCTGTTTTTT; CDR3 protein: CASSELAGDTGELFF; J gene: TRBJ2-2; clone size: few; V gene: TRBV6-1; D gene: TRBD2
CDR3 DNA: TGTGCCAGCAGATCGGACAGGGGAATTTATGGCTACACCTTC; CDR3 protein: CASRSDRGIYGYTF; J gene: TRBJ1-2; clone size: NA; V gene: TRBV6-5; D gene: TRBD1
CDR3 DNA: TGTGCCAGCAGCTTGGAGGGAGGTAGTAGTGAGCAGTTCTTC; CDR3 protein: CASSLEGGSSEQFF; J gene: TRBJ2-1; clone size: once; V gene: TRBV5-4; D gene: NA